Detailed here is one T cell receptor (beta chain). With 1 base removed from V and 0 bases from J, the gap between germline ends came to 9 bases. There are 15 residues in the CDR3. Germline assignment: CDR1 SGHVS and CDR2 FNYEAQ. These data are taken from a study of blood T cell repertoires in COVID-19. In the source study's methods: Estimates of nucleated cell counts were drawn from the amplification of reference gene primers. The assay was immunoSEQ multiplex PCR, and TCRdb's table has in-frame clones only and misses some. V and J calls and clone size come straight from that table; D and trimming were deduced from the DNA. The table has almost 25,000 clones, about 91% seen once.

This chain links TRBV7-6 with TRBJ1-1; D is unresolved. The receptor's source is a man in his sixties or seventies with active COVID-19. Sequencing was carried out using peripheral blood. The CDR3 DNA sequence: TGTGCCAGCAGCTTAGATCCAGGCTTGAACACTGAAGCTTTCTTT. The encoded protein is CASSLDPGLNTEAFF.